The 19 T cell receptor beta chains presented below share a single source sample, sequenced in a study of T cell responses to AZD1222 COVID-19 vaccine. The assay was immunoSEQ multiplex PCR, and TCRdb's table has in-frame clones only and misses some. The sample lists tens of thousands of clones; 80% to 90% were seen once. Sequenced material: peripheral blood, taken 28 days after the second AZD1222 dose. These receptors all stem from an adult who received the AZD1222 COVID-19 vaccine.

The gene calls are TRBV29-1 and TRBJ2-3; D may be TRBD1 (5 bases). Germline values: CDR1 SQVTM, CDR2 ANQGSEA. Trimming shortened V by 6 bases and J by 5 bases, and 15 bases separated the two germline ends. This CDR3 contains 13 residues. The chain's CDR3 is CSVRQNGKDTQYF. In DNA form, the CDR3 reads TGCAGCGTCCGACAGAATGGAAAAGATACGCAGTATTTT.

The rearrangement uses TRBV19 and TRBJ2-1; 8 nucleotides line up with TRBD2. This CDR3 comprises 14 residues. J gave up 6 bases and V 7 bases, and 8 bases lay outside the gene matches. Germline CDR1 LNHDA, CDR2 SQIVND (reference sequence). The CDR3 bases are TGTGCCAGTAAGGACGGGAGGGCCCGCAATGAGCAGTTCTTC. Translated: CASKDGRARNEQFF.

The chain links TRBV12-3 or TRBV12-4 to TRBJ2-1; D gene uncertain. Trimming stripped 5 bases from V and 5 bases from J, with 10 bases between. The CDR3 sequence is 13 residues long. In nucleotides, the CDR3 is TGTGCCAGCAGTCTCCCTCCCGACAATGAGCAGTTCTTC. It yields the protein CASSLPPDNEQFF.

The gene calls are TRBV18 and TRBJ2-1; the D gene is possibly TRBD1 (5 bases). CDR1 is KGHSH, CDR2 LQKENI, per germline. The CDR3 is 17 residues long. V lost 4 bases and J 5 bases, leaving 21 bases between the germline ends. The CDR3 is CASSRVTPRVRDNEQFF. CDR3 bases: TGTGCCAGCTCACGCGTCACCCCCAGGGTACGGGACAATGAGCAGTTCTTC.

The chain combines TRBV3-1 (or the pseudogene TRBV3-2) with TRBJ1-4; D gene ambiguous. V dropped 1 base and J dropped 0 bases, with 6 bases sitting between them. The CDR3 length is 15 residues. The germline gives CDR1 LGHDT, CDR2 YNNKEL (reference sequence). The CDR3 bases are TGTGCCAGCAGCCAAGGGGCATCAACTAATGAAAAACTGTTTTTT. Residues: CASSQGASTNEKLFF.

The gene calls are TRBV6-2 or TRBV6-3 and TRBJ2-3; 11 nucleotides line up with TRBD1. CDR1 and CDR2 (germline): MNHEY, SVGEGT. V gave up 2 bases and J gave up 4 bases; unmatched junction bases: 2. The CDR3 is made up of 15 amino acids. This CDR3 reads CASSYGGQGADTQYF. In DNA, the CDR3 is TGTGCCAGCAGTTACGGGGGACAGGGGGCAGATACGCAGTATTTT.

This chain links TRBV6-5 with TRBJ2-7; D gene unclear. The CDR3 contains 14 residues. V dropped 0 bases and J dropped 2 bases, with 8 bases sitting between them. CDR1 is MNHEY and CDR2 is SVGAGI in the germline V gene. The CDR3 is CASSYSGLTYEQYF. Written as DNA, the CDR3 is TGTGCCAGCAGTTACTCGGGATTAACCTACGAGCAGTACTTC.

The chain uses TRBV6-1 and TRBJ2-1; either TRBD1 or TRBD2 may supply D (5 bases each). CDR1 and CDR2 from the germline V gene are MNHNS and SASEGT. V was shortened by 3 bases and J by 0 bases, with 9 bases between the two germline ends. The CDR3 length is 15 residues. As DNA, the CDR3 is TGTGCCAGCAGTGAGGGGGTCCTCTCCTACAATGAGCAGTTCTTC. Translated: CASSEGVLSYNEQFF.

The chain employs TRBV19 and TRBJ1-1; no clear D. The CDR3 runs to 15 residues. V was cut by 9 bases and J by 0 bases, with 17 bases left in between. The V gene's germline CDR1 is LNHDA and CDR2 SQIVND (reference sequence). The CDR3 sequence: CASHYLGQMNTEAFF. The DNA of the CDR3 is TGTGCCAGCCACTACCTAGGCCAGATGAACACTGAAGCTTTCTTT.

V is TRBV19 and J is TRBJ1-1; a possible D gene is TRBD1 (6 bases). Germline-derived CDR1 and CDR2 are LNHDA and SQIVND (reference sequence). This CDR3 contains 15 residues. Trimming removed 7 bases at V and 7 bases at J, with 22 bases between. The CDR3 reads CASMGWSRGGNEAFF. CDR3 nucleotides: TGTGCCAGTATGGGTTGGTCCAGGGGAGGGAATGAAGCTTTCTTT.

The chain is built from TRBV5-1 and TRBJ2-3; D may match TRBD1 or TRBD2 (5 bases each). Germline assignment: CDR1 SGHRS and CDR2 YFSETQ. Trimming cost V 2 bases and J 0 bases, with 13 bases left between them. The length of the CDR3 is 16 residues. CDR3 sequence reads: CASSLPTGRSTDTQYF. CDR3 DNA sequence: TGCGCCAGCAGCTTACCGACGGGACGGAGCACAGATACGCAGTATTTT.

The chain joins TRBV19 to TRBJ1-2, with D perhaps TRBD1 (5 bases). CDR3 length equals 15 residues. V was trimmed by 2 bases and J by 8 bases, leaving 18 bases between them. The germline V gene has CDR1 LNHDA and CDR2 SQIVND (reference sequence). CDR3: CASSISGMRRGGYTF. The CDR3 DNA sequence: TGTGCCAGTAGTATATCCGGCATGAGACGGGGCGGCTACACCTTC.

The chain has TRBV3-1 (or the pseudogene TRBV3-2) and TRBJ2-1; D is possibly TRBD2 (6 bases). Germline CDR1 and CDR2: LGHDT and YNNKEL (reference sequence). V lost 10 bases and J lost 2, with 12 bases in between. The CDR3 sequence is 13 residues long. The CDR3 here is CATAGTPYNEQFF. The DNA for the CDR3 is TGTGCCACGGCCGGGACTCCCTACAATGAGCAGTTCTTC.

The chain joins TRBV18 to TRBJ1-4; 8 bases match TRBD1. Trimming at V came to 6 bases and at J to 7 bases, leaving 13 bases not matched to a gene. Germline assignment: CDR1 KGHSH and CDR2 LQKENI. The CDR3 is 16 residues long. The CDR3 DNA is TGTGCCAGCTCCCCGGGACAGGCTCCGCAGGGTGAAAAACTGTTTTTT. As protein: CASSPGQAPQGEKLFF.

The gene calls are TRBV9 and TRBJ2-7; 11 bases match TRBD1. Trimming cost V 0 bases and J 4 bases; bases outside gene matches: 3. The CDR3 totals 15 residues. Germline CDR1 and CDR2: SGDLS and YYNGEE. CDR3 nucleotides: TGTGCCAGCAGCGTAGGCGGACAGGGGGCATACGAGCAGTACTTC. It encodes CASSVGGQGAYEQYF.

The V call is TRBV12-3 or TRBV12-4, the J call TRBJ1-3; D gene unclear. This CDR3 region has 13 residues. V was clipped by 5 bases and J by 4 bases, with 9 bases between them. The CDR3 nucleotides read TGTGCCAGCAGTATTGCGGAAGGAAACACCATATATTTT. It is translated as CASSIAEGNTIYF.

V is TRBV9 and J is TRBJ2-2; D is ambiguous. The germline gives CDR1 SGDLS, CDR2 YYNGEE. Trimming cost V 4 bases and J 3 bases, with 7 bases left between them. This CDR3 contains 13 residues. CDR3 residues: CASSILHTGELFF. The DNA of the CDR3 is TGTGCCAGCAGCATCCTTCACACCGGGGAGCTGTTTTTT.

The genes are TRBV3-1 (or the pseudogene TRBV3-2) and TRBJ2-5; D perhaps matches TRBD2 (5 bases). The CDR3 is 14 residues long. Trimming stripped 6 bases from V and 2 bases from J, with 13 bases between. The germline gives CDR1 LGHDT, CDR2 YNNKEL (reference sequence). The CDR3 loop reads CASSRRDVQETQYF. The CDR3 nucleotides read TGTGCCAGCAGTCGCCGGGATGTACAAGAGACCCAGTACTTC.

CDR3 nucleotide sequence: TGTGCCAGCAGCTCGACTAGGATCCACGAGCAGTACTTC. It encodes CASSSTRIHEQYF. The V call is TRBV7-3, the J call TRBJ2-7, with D possibly matching TRBD2 (6 bases). Per the germline V gene, CDR1 is SGHTA and CDR2 is FQGTGA. V lost 4 bases and J 5 bases, leaving 12 bases between the germline ends. This CDR3 contains 13 residues.